The 8 T cell receptor beta chains presented below share a single source sample, sequenced in a study of response to subunit inactivated influenza vaccine. MiXCR was run by TCRdb on the RT-PCR reads, yielding one entry per CDR3 protein. The table shows about 530,000 distinct CDR3 sequences, with approximately 13% occurring only once. This sample comprised PBMCs from blood, obtained about 40 days after vaccination. These receptors were collected from a man in his forties or fifties who received an inactivated influenza vaccine.

There are many counts of this clonotype. The chain has TRBV28 and TRBJ1-2; D gene unclear. Per germline, CDR1 MDHEN and CDR2 SYDVKM. The CDR3 totals 11 residues. V gave up 3 bases and J gave up 4 bases, with 3 bases separating them. The CDR3 is CASSFTYGYTF. The CDR3 bases are TGTGCCAGCAGTTTCACCTATGGCTACACCTTC.

This clonotype has more than one count but fewer than ten. The J gene is TRBJ2-4, the V gene TRBV11-2, with unresolved D. The CDR3 length is 13 residues. Trimming shortened V by 6 bases and J by 1 base, and 7 bases separated the two germline ends. CDR1 SGHAT and CDR2 FQNNGV come from the germline V gene. CDR3 region: CASRRLAKNIQYF. The DNA for the CDR3 is TGTGCCAGCAGGCGACTCGCCAAAAACATTCAGTACTTC.

The sample holds a few counts of this clonotype. The rearrangement uses TRBV6-2 or TRBV6-3 and TRBJ2-2; 7 bases are a match to TRBD1. Germline CDR1 MNHEY, CDR2 SVGEGT. The CDR3 consists of 13 residues. Unmatched junction bases numbered 7, after V lost 6 bases and J lost 9 bases. CDR3 amino acids: CASRPTGLRELFF. As DNA, the CDR3 is TGTGCCAGCAGACCGACAGGGCTCAGGGAGCTGTTTTTT.

The sample holds a few counts of this clonotype. J is TRBJ1-1 and V is TRBV3-1; D might be TRBD1 (6 bases). V shed 5 bases and J shed 4 bases, with 14 bases lying between them. The germline V gene encodes CDR1 LGHDT and CDR2 YNNKEL (reference sequence). The CDR3 has 14 amino acids. The CDR3 protein is CASSVSGASTEAFF. In nucleotides, the CDR3 is TGTGCCAGCAGCGTATCAGGGGCGAGCACTGAAGCTTTCTTT.

This clonotype was counted ten times or more. V and J are TRBV12-3 or TRBV12-4 and TRBJ2-6; TRBD1 might be the D (5 bases). V dropped 7 bases and J dropped 3 bases, with 13 bases sitting between them. The CDR3 loop spans 15 amino acids. CDR3 in amino acids: CASTIQGVGANVLTF. The CDR3, as DNA: TGTGCCAGCACCATCCAGGGTGTTGGGGCCAACGTCCTGACTTTC.

Only a few counts were recorded for this clonotype. The chain joins TRBV7-9 to TRBJ1-1; D unclear. The CDR3 loop spans 13 amino acids. The V gene lost 1 base and the J gene lost 7 bases, with 10 bases spanning the gap. Germline V CDR1 and CDR2: SEHNR, FQNEAQ (reference sequence). CDR3 DNA sequence: TGTGCCAGCAGCTTAGGGGTCAGCGTTGAAGCTTTCTTT. This sequence encodes CASSLGVSVEAFF.

This clonotype came up a few times. The J gene is TRBJ1-3, the V gene TRBV7-9; D is unresolved. Per the germline V gene, CDR1 is SEHNR and CDR2 is FQNEAQ (reference sequence). Trimming shortened V by 2 bases and J by 0 bases, and 5 bases separated the two germline ends. This CDR3 has 14 residues. CDR3 in amino acids: CASSLQASGNTIYF. The CDR3 region has the DNA TGTGCCAGCAGCTTACAGGCCTCTGGAAACACCATATATTTT. Together with reference TRBV7-9 and TRBJ1-3, the CDR3 gives the full variable domain: DTGVSQNPRHKITKRGQNVTFRCDPISEHNRLYWYRQTLGQGPEFLTYFQNEAQLEKSRLLSDRFSAERPKGSFSTLEIQRTEQGDSAMYLCASSLQASGNTIYFGEGSWLTVV.

This clonotype was seen repeatedly, ten times or more. V and J are TRBV12-3 or TRBV12-4 and TRBJ2-4; D is undetermined. V was trimmed by 6 bases and J by 9 bases, leaving 12 bases between them. The CDR3 runs 12 residues. CDR3 nucleotide sequence: TGTGCCAGCAGCTCCGGGCTGGGCATTCAGTACTTC. Its translation is CASSSGLGIQYF.